This TCR beta chain was profiled in a study of cytomegalovirus exposure and HLA in healthy donors (dated by TCRdb to the late 2010s). For context, the study as a whole: According to a later analysis, one platform produced both the approximately 110 validation repertoires and the 720 or so repertoires of the first cohort. The aim of the study was to test whether cataloging public T cell receptors could identify signatures of past pathogen exposure. A separate validation cohort of 100 to 150 different subjects was used in addition to the approximately 640-subject first cohort. To predict cytomegalovirus infection status, the study combined high-throughput TCR immunosequencing, statistical association of individual TCRs with disease status, and machine learning.

Turning to this clone: Which antigen it targets is not known. No qualities accompany the bases; no much larger clone lies one base away. The same CDR3 can be traced to other DNA sequences in this sample.

The paper's findings and limits, for the study overall: The study gave a list of 150 to 200 TCR beta chains associated with cytomegalovirus. The authors suggested that the approach could potentially be extended to other disease states and immunological phenotypes. A later analysis had no HLA typing for the validation cohort, so co-occurrence there was scored across all 110 or so repertoires. In vitro tests confirmed that three of the cytomegalovirus-associated TCR beta chains recognize cytomegalovirus antigens. The classifier was reported to diagnose cytomegalovirus status with high specificity and sensitivity in both the original and validation cohorts. In a later analysis, TCRs clustered in the first cohort were found to also tend to co-occur in the roughly 120 validation repertoires, with 94% of cluster scores above 0. While some public TCRs were present in many individuals, most TCR sequences turned up only very rarely across donors.

The library was prepared using the immunoSEQ multiplex PCR assay. On the authors' methods: A statistical classification framework was built for diagnosing cytomegalovirus status from the catalog of TCR beta chain sequences. TCRdb provides this immuneACCESS table in a form limited to in-frame rearrangements. Some clones are lacking; in checked studies, under half of them reflect an unresolved V gene, and why the rest are absent is not known. The V and J calls and clone size are taken from that table; D and trimming were inferred from the DNA. The sample profile shows 150,000 to 200,000 clones; about 82% of them were found once. The ten largest clones take up roughly 1.5% of the sample. CDR1 MNHEY and CDR2 SVGAGI were looked up in the germline V gene. V is pared back by 0 bases and J by 0 bases, with 4 bases lying between the germline termini. From its cysteine to its phenylalanine, the CDR3 spans 14 amino acids. Only CDR3 DNA remains: 42 bases, in frame from the first base.

Donors formed part of the validation cohort, which comprised 95 to 150 subjects and was distinct from the first cohort of some 700 subjects. Material: PBMCs. The source is a woman between 18 and 29 years old in good health and CMV-seronegative. The chain is assembled from TRBV6-5 and TRBJ2-3, with no confident D gene call. The CDR3 protein: CASSYSSSTDTQYF. In nucleotide form, the sequence is TGTGCCAGCAGTTACTCGAGTAGCACAGATACGCAGTATTTT.